The present T cell receptor (beta chain) was sequenced within a study of cytomegalovirus exposure and HLA in healthy donors. Overall study findings and caveats: Trimming of TCR beta V- and J-genes showed a link, identified in a later analysis, to a missense DCLRE1C variant. Indistinguishability led to the exclusion of some V segments, TRBV6-2 and TRBV6-3 included.

The V gene's germline CDR1 is KGHSH and CDR2 LQKENI. J was trimmed by 0 bases and V by 4 bases; bases with no gene match: 8. CDR3 length: 16 residues. About this clone itself: Its antigen is unknown.

It was with 60 Vbeta and 13 Jbeta primers that the PCR ran. Here immunoSEQ multiplex PCR was the method, and the copy in TCRdb shows in-frame clones only, minus some. The table includes 150,000 to 200,000 clones, 82% detected once. Sequenced input: PBMCs. The chain couples TRBV18 to TRBJ1-1; 7 bases are a match to TRBD1. The sequence was obtained from a woman aged 18-30 years in good health and CMV-seronegative. The CDR3 bases are TGTGCCAGCTCACGCGGGCTGGGGACAGTGAACACTGAAGCTTTCTTT. The encoded protein is CASSRGLGTVNTEAFF.